This TCR beta chain was documented in a study of blood T cell repertoires in COVID-19 (dated by TCRdb to the early 2020s). Regarding the complete study: Samples covering the acute and convalescent phases of COVID-19 were provided by collaborators in the United States, Italy and Spain. The material from the prospective study consisted of cDNA or gDNA derived from T cells, B-cell-depleted T cells, or PBMCs. Subjects who had been exposed to COVID-19, were actively infected with it, or had recovered from it provided the deeply sampled blood TCRbeta repertoires that made up the dataset. A freely available public database, intended as a resource for researchers studying the immune response to SARS-CoV-2, is where the repertoires were released. Samples came from the ongoing ImmuneRACE study (first 160 participants) plus 1,254 subjects from 6 global collaborators. Nearly every sample came with metadata listing a de-identified subject ID, COVID-19 status, age in years and sex. HLA class I and class II types, where available, came from metadata supplied by the sample provider rather than from assay-based typing.

General study outcomes and caveats: The quantity of clinical and demographic metadata differed by source and by participant and was supplied without curation.

TCRbeta CDR3 regions were amplified from genomic DNA by means of the immunoSEQ Assay, a bias-controlled multiplex PCR. The study's own analysis went as follows. The number of nucleated cells in each sample was estimated by amplification of reference gene primers within the assay. To quantify the absolute abundance of each unique TCRbeta CDR3 rearrangement, sequence reads were collapsed and filtered. Productive Simpson clonality was computed per sample as the square root of Simpson's diversity index over productive rearrangements. The table was pulled from immuneACCESS by TCRdb, which kept in-frame rearrangements only. Such tables lose some clones; where checked, under half of the loss comes from unresolved V genes, and the rest has no known cause. The DNA was the basis for D and trimming; V, J and clone size are from that table. For this sample there are about 46,000 clones; roughly nine tenths appear just once. The ten top clones hold roughly 3% of the sample.

V is clipped by 6 bases and J by 8 bases, and the sequence between their germline boundaries is 19 bases long. For CDR1 and CDR2, the germline V gene (reference sequence) lists SEHNR and FQNEAQ. The CDR3, cysteine through phenylalanine, is 15 amino acids long. The sequence is cut down to CDR3 DNA, 45 bases in frame from base 1. Participants in the prospective study were aged roughly 18 to 100 years, lived in about two dozen United States geographic areas, and enrolled through a virtual design. To assign participants to cohorts, the prospective study relied on clinical history that participants themselves reported in a screening survey and a study questionnaire. For ImmuneRACE Cohort 3, a participant was defined as recovered based on two consecutive negative NP/OP PCR tests, clearance by a healthcare professional, or resolution of symptoms. In the prospective study, mobile phlebotomists collected whole blood, serum and a nasopharyngeal or oropharyngeal swab from each participant. Prospective study participants could optionally give additional blood draws and questionnaires over an approximately two-month period. Blood samples from the prospective study were shipped frozen or at room temperature prior to DNA extraction.

This clone was counted a few times. The antigen it binds to is not known. Base quality data are lacking; no much larger clone is found one base away. The rearranged segments are TRBV7-9 and TRBJ1-4; the D gene is perhaps TRBD1, from 5 matching bases. This sequence was found in a woman aged 50 to 60 who had recovered from COVID-19. The specimen sequenced was PBMCs or T cells enriched from blood (not recorded which). The nucleotide sequence reads TGTGCCAGCAGGGGTGGAGGGGAGGTTCAGGAAAAACTGTTTTTT. Its product reads: CASRGGGEVQEKLFF.